This TCR beta chain was found in a study of glioma-infiltrating T cells after dendritic cell vaccination. Germline loops: CDR1 LNHDA, CDR2 SQIVND (reference sequence). V lost 9 bases and J 4 bases, leaving 13 bases between the germline ends. This CDR3 is 13 amino acids long. Here immunoSEQ multiplex PCR was the method, and the copy in TCRdb shows in-frame clones only, minus some. The sample gives about 82,000 clones, 80% to 90% of which show up once; about 3.2% is in the top ten. The sequenced sample was blood, obtained before dendritic cell vaccination. This receptor was obtained from a human donor with glioblastoma. The chain combines TRBV19 with TRBJ2-1; D might be TRBD2 (5 bases). CDR3 residues: CASTPSGYNEQFF. The DNA of the CDR3 is TGTGCCAGCACCCCCTCGGGGTACAATGAGCAGTTCTTC.